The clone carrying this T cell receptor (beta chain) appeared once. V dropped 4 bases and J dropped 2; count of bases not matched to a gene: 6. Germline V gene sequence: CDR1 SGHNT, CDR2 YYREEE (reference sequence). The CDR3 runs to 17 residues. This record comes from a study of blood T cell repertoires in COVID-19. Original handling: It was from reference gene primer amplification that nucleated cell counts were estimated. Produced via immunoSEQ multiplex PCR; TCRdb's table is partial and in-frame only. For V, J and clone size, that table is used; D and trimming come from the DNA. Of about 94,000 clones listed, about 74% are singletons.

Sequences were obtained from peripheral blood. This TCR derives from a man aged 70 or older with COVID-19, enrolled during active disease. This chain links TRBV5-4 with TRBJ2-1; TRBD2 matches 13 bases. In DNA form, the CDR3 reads TGTGCCAGCAGCAACCCCGGGACTAGCGGGGCCTACAATGAGCAGTTCTTC. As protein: CASSNPGTSGAYNEQFF.